Each of the 21 T cell receptor beta chains below was sequenced from the same sample in a study of T cell responses to AZD1222 COVID-19 vaccine. Profiling relied on immunoSEQ multiplex PCR, and the TCRdb table lists in-frame clones only, not all of them. The sample contains about 69,000 clones, roughly 83% of which appear only once. The starting material was peripheral blood, obtained 28 days after the second AZD1222 dose. The receptors here all came from an adult who received the AZD1222 COVID-19 vaccine.

The V gene is TRBV2, the J gene TRBJ1-1, with D possibly matching TRBD1 (5 bases). The CDR3 has 16 residues. V lost 7 bases, J lost 1 base, and 19 bases lay in between. Germline V gene lookup returns CDR1 SNHLY and CDR2 FYNNEI. CDR3 nucleotide sequence: TGTGCCAGCACCTCGAGAAGGGGATCGGGGAACACTGAAGCTTTCTTT. It codes for CASTSRRGSGNTEAFF. The full variable domain, its missing parts supplied by reference TRBV2 and TRBJ1-1, is EPEVTQTPSHQVTQMGQEVILRCVPISNHLYFYWYRQILGQKVEFLVSFYNNEISEKSEIFDDQFSVERPDGSNFTLKIRSTKLEDSAMYFCASTSRRGSGNTEAFFGQGTRLTVV.

The chain links TRBV12-3 or TRBV12-4 to TRBJ1-2; tentatively, D is TRBD1 (6 bases). CDR3 length: 13 residues. V was trimmed by 2 bases and J by 4 bases, leaving 8 bases between them. The CDR3 here is CASSLQGSYGYTF. The CDR3 DNA is TGTGCCAGCAGTTTACAGGGGAGCTATGGCTACACCTTC.

This rearrangement joins TRBV6-2 or TRBV6-3 to TRBJ1-1; 8 positions agree with TRBD1. This CDR3 spans 14 amino acids. CDR1 MNHEY and CDR2 SVGEGT come from the germline V gene. V shed 2 bases and J 7 bases; nucleotides not matched to a gene: 6. CDR3 coding DNA: TGTGCCAGCAGTTACGGACAGGGATTAGATGAAGCTTTCTTT. This encodes CASSYGQGLDEAFF.

This clone was seen only a few times. The J gene is TRBJ2-4, the V gene TRBV18; 8 nucleotides agree with TRBD2. The J segment lost 0 bases and the V segment lost 3 bases, leaving 4 bases of the junction unmatched. CDR3 length equals 16 residues. From germline, CDR1 is KGHSH and CDR2 LQKENI. CDR3 residues: CASSPAGGAAKNIQYF. The CDR3 DNA sequence: TGTGCCAGCTCACCCGCGGGGGGCGCAGCCAAAAACATTCAGTACTTC.

V and J are TRBV6-5 and TRBJ1-2; D is undetermined. V lost 7 bases, J lost 2 bases, and 8 bases lay in between. The germline V gene has CDR1 MNHEY and CDR2 SVGAGI. The length of the CDR3 is 12 residues. CDR3 DNA: TGTGCCAGCATGGCCGGGAACTATGGCTACACCTTC. It codes for CASMAGNYGYTF.

The rearrangement links TRBV27 to TRBJ1-4; D is ambiguous. V lost 6 bases, J lost 0 bases, and 17 bases lay in between. Germline CDR1 is MNHEY and CDR2 is SMNVEV (reference sequence). The CDR3 length is 17 residues. The CDR3 DNA follows: TGTGCCAGCAGGAGACAATGGGATCTCACAACTAATGAAAAACTGTTTTTT. This translates into CASRRQWDLTTNEKLFF.

The chain recombines TRBV5-1 with TRBJ2-2; D call uncertain. The CDR3 contains 14 residues. V lost 0 bases, J lost 6 bases, and 9 bases lay in between. The germline V gene encodes CDR1 SGHRS and CDR2 YFSETQ. The CDR3 coding sequence is TGCGCCAGCAGCTTGGAAATAGTGCCCGGGGAGCTGTTTTTT. This gives the protein CASSLEIVPGELFF.

This clone was picked up a small number of times. Here the CDR3 DNA reads TGTGCCAGCAGTGAAACTAGCGGGGGGGCGGATACGCAGTATTTT. As protein: CASSETSGGADTQYF. This rearrangement joins TRBV6-1 to TRBJ2-3, with 13 bases fitting TRBD2. Losses at the gene ends were 2 bases for V and 6 bases for J; bases not matched to a gene: 2. The CDR3 loop spans 15 amino acids. Germline CDR1 is MNHNS and CDR2 is SASEGT.

The V gene is TRBV5-1, the J gene TRBJ1-1, with a possible D match to TRBD1 (5 bases). The CDR3 spans 12 residues. The germline gives CDR1 SGHRS, CDR2 YFSETQ. The V end was cut by 2 bases, the J end by 3 bases, with 5 bases between. As DNA, the CDR3 is TGCGCCAGCAGCTTAGGGGACACTGAAGCTTTCTTT. Protein product: CASSLGDTEAFF.

V gene TRBV7-9 combines with J gene TRBJ1-1; 8 positions agree with TRBD1. Germline CDR1 reads SEHNR; CDR2 reads FQNEAQ (reference sequence). This CDR3 comprises 17 residues. V gave up 6 bases and J gave up 4 bases; unmatched junction bases: 16. The CDR3 spells CASSFAQGADVVTEAFF. CDR3 sequence (DNA): TGTGCCAGCAGTTTCGCTCAGGGGGCTGATGTTGTCACTGAAGCTTTCTTT.

The CDR3 loop is CASSLLGGQGKNIQYF. DNA of the CDR3: TGTGCCAGCAGCTTACTAGGGGGACAGGGAAAAAACATTCAGTACTTC. This rearrangement joins TRBV7-9 to TRBJ2-4; 9 bases line up with TRBD1. V trimming: 2 bases; J trimming: 4 bases; junction bases outside the gene matches: 6. The CDR3 has 16 amino acids. The germline CDR1 and CDR2 sequences are SEHNR and FQNEAQ (reference sequence).

The J gene is TRBJ1-2, the V gene TRBV5-4; 8 bases are shared with TRBD1. Germline CDR1 reads SGHNT; CDR2 reads YYREEE (reference sequence). The CDR3 contains 14 residues. V shed 6 bases and J 5 bases; nucleotides not matched to a gene: 9. Written as DNA, the CDR3 is TGTGCCAGCAACTTCGGACAGGGAGGGTATGGCTACACCTTC. Protein sequence: CASNFGQGGYGYTF. Variable domain in full (rest from reference TRBV5-4 and TRBJ1-2): ETGVTQSPTHLIKTRGQQVTLRCSSQSGHNTVSWYQQALGQGPQFIFQYYREEENGRGNFPPRFSGLQFPNYSSELNVNALELDDSALYLCASNFGQGGYGYTFGSGTRLTVV.

This clone was observed many times. The chain couples TRBV6-1 to TRBJ2-3; 9 bases agree with TRBD2. Germline CDR1 MNHNS, CDR2 SASEGT. The ends lost 3 bases at V and 4 bases at J; junction bases unmatched: 5. This CDR3 spans 15 amino acids. CDR3 sequence reads: CASSEGSGGSDTQYF. CDR3 in DNA: TGTGCCAGCAGTGAGGGTAGCGGGGGTTCAGATACGCAGTATTTT.

This clone was recorded a few times. The chain links TRBV6-5 to TRBJ1-1; D gene uncertain. Trimming left V 4 bases short and J 0 bases short, with 9 bases between. This CDR3 is built from 14 residues. CDR1 is MNHEY and CDR2 is SVGAGI in the germline V gene. Here the CDR3 DNA reads TGTGCCAGCAGTTCATTAATGTTGAACACTGAAGCTTTCTTT. Its protein is CASSSLMLNTEAFF.

The chain couples TRBV3-1 (or the pseudogene TRBV3-2) to TRBJ2-2; D unresolved. The germline V gene has CDR1 LGHDT and CDR2 YNNKEL (reference sequence). Between the trimmed V and J ends, which lost 3 bases and 0 bases, there was a span of 8 bases. CDR3 length: 15 residues. CDR3 sequence (DNA): TGTGCCAGCAGCCAGGGAAACACGAACACCGGGGAGCTGTTTTTT. Protein sequence: CASSQGNTNTGELFF.

The CDR3 DNA is TGCAGTGCTAGTCATCTGGGTTCGGGGAGTGGCGAAAAACTGTTTTTT. It yields the protein CSASHLGSGSGEKLFF. This rearrangement joins TRBV20-1 to TRBJ1-4; D gene ambiguous. V lost 3 bases to trimming and J lost 8 bases, with 22 bases between them. Germline CDR1 DFQATT, CDR2 SNEGSKA (reference sequence). This CDR3 spans 16 amino acids.

The chain joins TRBV7-9 to TRBJ1-2, with unresolved D. Looked up from germline, CDR1 is SEHNR and CDR2 is FQNEAQ (reference sequence). Trimming removed 5 bases from V and 3 bases from J, with 22 bases in between. The CDR3 length is 17 residues. CDR3 in amino acids: CASSVTATGWADYGYTF. The CDR3 nucleotides are TGTGCCAGCAGCGTCACTGCAACCGGATGGGCGGACTATGGCTACACCTTC.

The V and J genes are TRBV5-1 and TRBJ2-3; 9 bases are shared with TRBD2. The CDR3 totals 16 residues. J gave up 0 bases and V 1 base, and 3 bases lay outside the gene matches. CDR1 is SGHRS, CDR2 YFSETQ, per germline. The CDR3 protein is CASSLRGGESTDTQYF. The DNA of the CDR3 is TGCGCCAGCAGCTTGCGCGGGGGGGAGAGCACAGATACGCAGTATTTT. The variable domain in full, with the rest retrieved from reference TRBV5-1 and TRBJ2-3, is KAGVTQTPRYLIKTRGQQVTLSCSPISGHRSVSWYQQTPGQGLQFLFEYFSETQRNKGNFPGRFSGRQFSNSRSEMNVSTLELGDSALYLCASSLRGGESTDTQYFGPGTRLTVL.

This chain links TRBV6-5 with TRBJ1-1; D perhaps matches TRBD1 (5 bases). Germline assignment: CDR1 MNHEY and CDR2 SVGAGI. The CDR3 extends over 14 amino acids. V dropped 5 bases and J dropped 4 bases, with 14 bases sitting between them. The CDR3 bases are TGTGCCAGCAGTACCAATTGGGGCGGCACTGAAGCTTTCTTT. It specifies CASSTNWGGTEAFF.

This clone is a singleton in its sample. The chain couples TRBV5-1 to TRBJ2-1, with TRBD2 matching over 10 bases. The CDR3 has 17 amino acids. CDR1 and CDR2 (germline): SGHRS, YFSETQ. Losses at the gene ends were 6 bases for V and 3 bases for J; bases not matched to a gene: 12. CDR3 sequence: CASTYAGLAGVYNEQFF. The CDR3 DNA reads as TGCGCCAGCACCTACGCGGGGCTAGCGGGAGTCTACAATGAGCAGTTCTTC.

The chain joins TRBV15 to TRBJ1-1, with D hard to call. Germline CDR1 reads LNHNV; CDR2 reads YYDKDF (reference sequence). This CDR3 is built from 12 residues. V gave up 1 base and J gave up 4 bases, with 4 bases separating them. Written as DNA, the CDR3 is TGTGCCACCAGCAGAGGGGGCACTGAAGCTTTCTTT. Its protein product is CATSRGGTEAFF. The variable domain in full, completed from reference TRBV15 and TRBJ1-1, reads DAMVIQNPRYQVTQFGKPVTLSCSQTLNHNVMYWYQQKSSQAPKLLFHYYDKDFNNEADTPDNFQSRRPNTSFCFLDIRSPGLGDTAMYLCATSRGGTEAFFGQGTRLTVV.